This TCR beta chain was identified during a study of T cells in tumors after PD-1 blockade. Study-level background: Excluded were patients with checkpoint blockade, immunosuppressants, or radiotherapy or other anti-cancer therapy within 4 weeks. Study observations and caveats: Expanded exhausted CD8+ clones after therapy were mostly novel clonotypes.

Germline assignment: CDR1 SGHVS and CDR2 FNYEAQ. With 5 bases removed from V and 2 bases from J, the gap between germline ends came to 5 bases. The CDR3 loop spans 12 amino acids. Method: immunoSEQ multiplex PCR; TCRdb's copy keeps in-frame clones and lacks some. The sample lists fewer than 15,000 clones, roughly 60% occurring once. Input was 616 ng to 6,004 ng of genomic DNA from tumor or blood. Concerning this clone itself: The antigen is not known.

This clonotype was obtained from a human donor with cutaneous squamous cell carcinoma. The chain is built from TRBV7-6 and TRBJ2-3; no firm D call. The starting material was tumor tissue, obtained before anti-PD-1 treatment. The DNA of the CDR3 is TGTGCCAGCAGCGACAACACAGATACGCAGTATTTT. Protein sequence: CASSDNTDTQYF. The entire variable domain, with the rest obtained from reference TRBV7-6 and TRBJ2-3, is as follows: GAGVSQSPRYKVTKRGQDVALRCDPISGHVSLYWYRQALGQGPEFLTYFNYEAQQDKSGLPNDRFSAERPEGSISTLTIQRTEQRDSAMYRCASSDNTDTQYFGPGTRLTVL.